This is a list of T cell receptor beta chains from one sample in a study of cytomegalovirus exposure and HLA in healthy donors. Libraries were prepared by immunoSEQ multiplex PCR; TCRdb keeps only in-frame clonotypes and omits some of them. The profile shows about 120,000 clones, about 90% of them singletons. Sequencing input: PBMCs. Source of these receptors: a man aged 35 to 55 in good health and CMV-seronegative. The CDR3 runs from the conserved cysteine through the conserved F or W. The order of the fields is V gene, clone size, J gene, D gene, CDR3 length, CDR3 protein, CDR3 DNA. A D gene is named only where the DNA matches it firmly. Rows may omit the clone size; those that give it use once, few, many or a size class.

V gene: TRBV2; clone size: NA; J gene: TRBJ1-1; D gene: NA; CDR3 length: 11; CDR3 protein: CASLGGAEAFF; CDR3 DNA: TGTGCCAGCCTCGGGGGGGCTGAAGCTTTCTTT
V gene: TRBV4-1; clone size: few; J gene: TRBJ1-2; D gene: TRBD1; CDR3 length: 15; CDR3 protein: CASSQGNRGLRGYTF; CDR3 DNA: TGCGCCAGCAGCCAAGGAAACAGGGGGCTGAGAGGCTACACCTTC
V gene: TRBV5-8; clone size: NA; J gene: TRBJ2-7; D gene: NA; CDR3 length: 14; CDR3 protein: CASSLEGGLDEQYF; CDR3 DNA: TGTGCCAGCAGCTTGGAAGGGGGTCTGGACGAGCAGTACTTC
V gene: TRBV27; clone size: NA; J gene: TRBJ2-7; D gene: TRBD1; CDR3 length: 16; CDR3 protein: CASTSRGTGEGYEQYF; CDR3 DNA: TGTGCCAGCACATCACGGGGGACAGGGGAGGGATACGAGCAGTACTTC
V gene: TRBV18; clone size: NA; J gene: TRBJ2-3; D gene: NA; CDR3 length: 13; CDR3 protein: CASSPVGFDTQYF; CDR3 DNA: TGTGCCAGCTCACCAGTGGGCTTCGATACGCAGTATTTT
V gene: TRBV30; clone size: NA; J gene: TRBJ2-7; D gene: NA; CDR3 length: 12; CDR3 protein: CAWRGLSHEQYF; CDR3 DNA: TGTGCCTGGAGGGGACTCTCCCACGAGCAGTACTTC
V gene: TRBV5-1; clone size: NA; J gene: TRBJ2-5; D gene: NA; CDR3 length: 15; CDR3 protein: CASSLAVGLGETQYF; CDR3 DNA: TGCGCCAGCAGCTTGGCCGTAGGACTGGGGGAGACCCAGTACTTC
V gene: TRBV7-9; clone size: few; J gene: TRBJ2-7; D gene: TRBD1; CDR3 length: 16; CDR3 protein: CASSLLSGQGAGEQYF; CDR3 DNA: TGTGCCAGCAGCTTATTATCGGGACAGGGGGCGGGCGAGCAGTACTTC
V gene: TRBV6-1; clone size: NA; J gene: TRBJ1-1; D gene: TRBD1; CDR3 length: 13; CDR3 protein: CASLSPGQGRAFF; CDR3 DNA: TGTGCCAGCCTCTCTCCGGGACAGGGGAGAGCTTTCTTT
V gene: TRBV5-1; clone size: NA; J gene: TRBJ2-7; D gene: NA; CDR3 length: 15; CDR3 protein: CASSFRDTGLGEQYF; CDR3 DNA: TGCGCCAGCAGCTTCCGGGACACCGGCTTAGGCGAGCAGTACTTC
V gene: TRBV18; clone size: NA; J gene: TRBJ2-7; D gene: NA; CDR3 length: 15; CDR3 protein: CASSPGRGGPYEQYF; CDR3 DNA: TGTGCCAGCTCACCAGGAAGGGGGGGCCCCTACGAGCAGTACTTC
V gene: TRBV4-1; clone size: NA; J gene: TRBJ1-1; D gene: TRBD1; CDR3 length: 17; CDR3 protein: CASSQTSEGTGRTEAFF; CDR3 DNA: TGCGCCAGCAGCCAGACCAGCGAAGGGACAGGGCGCACTGAAGCTTTCTTT
V gene: TRBV6-1; clone size: NA; J gene: TRBJ1-1; D gene: TRBD1; CDR3 length: 17; CDR3 protein: CASSEGPGGRWNTEAFF; CDR3 DNA: TGTGCCAGCAGTGAAGGCCCAGGGGGGCGCTGGAACACTGAAGCTTTCTTT
V gene: TRBV6-5; clone size: NA; J gene: TRBJ2-3; D gene: NA; CDR3 length: 15; CDR3 protein: CASNPRGPATDTQYF; CDR3 DNA: TGTGCCAGCAATCCGCGGGGGCCTGCCACAGATACGCAGTATTTT
V gene: TRBV19; clone size: NA; J gene: TRBJ1-4; D gene: TRBD1; CDR3 length: 13; CDR3 protein: CASSDRAKEKLFF; CDR3 DNA: TGTGCCAGCAGCGACAGGGCCAAAGAAAAACTGTTTTTT
V gene: TRBV6-1; clone size: NA; J gene: TRBJ2-2; D gene: NA; CDR3 length: 13; CDR3 protein: CASVFRGTGELFF; CDR3 DNA: TGTGCCAGCGTGTTCCGGGGGACCGGGGAGCTGTTTTTT
V gene: TRBV5-8; clone size: NA; J gene: TRBJ1-2; D gene: NA; CDR3 length: 13; CDR3 protein: CASSTGNNYGYTF; CDR3 DNA: TGTGCCAGCAGCACAGGGAATAACTATGGCTACACCTTC
V gene: TRBV5-1; clone size: NA; J gene: TRBJ1-6; D gene: TRBD1; CDR3 length: 14; CDR3 protein: CASSWDSYNSPLHF; CDR3 DNA: TGCGCCAGCAGCTGGGACAGTTATAATTCACCCCTCCACTTT
V gene: TRBV28; clone size: NA; J gene: TRBJ1-6; D gene: TRBD1; CDR3 length: 14; CDR3 protein: CASILTGDNSPLHF; CDR3 DNA: TGTGCCAGCATCCTGACAGGGGATAATTCACCCCTCCACTTT
V gene: TRBV15; clone size: NA; J gene: TRBJ2-7; D gene: NA; CDR3 length: 14; CDR3 protein: CATSRERRGDEQYF; CDR3 DNA: TGTGCCACCAGCAGAGAGCGCAGGGGAGACGAGCAGTACTTC
V gene: TRBV6-5; clone size: NA; J gene: TRBJ2-2; D gene: NA; CDR3 length: 14; CDR3 protein: CASRATGGTGELFF; CDR3 DNA: TGTGCCAGCAGGGCGACAGGCGGCACCGGGGAGCTGTTTTTT
V gene: TRBV2; clone size: NA; J gene: TRBJ2-4; D gene: NA; CDR3 length: 12; CDR3 protein: CASREDKNIQYF; CDR3 DNA: TGTGCCAGCAGGGAGGACAAAAACATTCAGTACTTC
V gene: TRBV15; clone size: once; J gene: TRBJ2-7; D gene: TRBD1; CDR3 length: 15; CDR3 protein: CATSRGQGVSYEQYF; CDR3 DNA: TGTGCCACCAGCAGAGGACAGGGGGTTTCCTACGAGCAGTACTTC
V gene: TRBV6-4; clone size: NA; J gene: TRBJ2-1; D gene: NA; CDR3 length: 13; CDR3 protein: CASSGIADRKQFF; CDR3 DNA: TGTGCCAGCAGTGGTATAGCGGACCGTAAGCAGTTCTTC
V gene: TRBV29-1; clone size: NA; J gene: TRBJ2-6; D gene: NA; CDR3 length: 15; CDR3 protein: CSVRQAASGANVLTF; CDR3 DNA: TGCAGCGTTCGGCAGGCCGCCTCTGGGGCCAACGTCCTGACTTTC
V gene: TRBV6-5; clone size: NA; J gene: TRBJ2-3; D gene: TRBD1; CDR3 length: 13; CDR3 protein: CASSSYRGDTQYF; CDR3 DNA: TGTGCCAGCAGTTCTTACAGGGGAGACACGCAGTATTTT
V gene: TRBV5-1; clone size: once; J gene: TRBJ2-7; D gene: TRBD1; CDR3 length: 14; CDR3 protein: CASSRTGADYEQYF; CDR3 DNA: TGCGCCAGCAGCAGAACAGGGGCTGACTACGAGCAGTACTTC
V gene: TRBV7-3; clone size: NA; J gene: TRBJ1-1; D gene: TRBD1; CDR3 length: 13; CDR3 protein: CASSLNKGAQAFF; CDR3 DNA: TGTGCCAGCAGCTTAAACAAGGGGGCGCAAGCTTTCTTT
V gene: TRBV9; clone size: once; J gene: TRBJ2-3; D gene: NA; CDR3 length: 13; CDR3 protein: CASSSRLTDTQYF; CDR3 DNA: TGTGCCAGCAGCTCCCGACTGACAGATACGCAGTATTTT
V gene: TRBV11-2; clone size: NA; J gene: TRBJ1-6; D gene: NA; CDR3 length: 19; CDR3 protein: CASSSSRVPVNSYNSPLHF; CDR3 DNA: TGTGCCAGCAGCTCGTCCAGGGTACCGGTCAACTCCTATAATTCACCCCTCCACTTT
V gene: TRBV12-5; clone size: NA; J gene: TRBJ2-1; D gene: NA; CDR3 length: 18; CDR3 protein: CASGLVQGGGSSYNEQFF; CDR3 DNA: TGTGCTAGTGGTTTGGTACAGGGCGGGGGAAGCTCCTACAATGAGCAGTTCTTC
V gene: TRBV2; clone size: NA; J gene: TRBJ1-5; D gene: NA; CDR3 length: 14; CDR3 protein: CASSDGGSNQPQHF; CDR3 DNA: TGTGCCAGCAGTGATGGGGGCAGCAATCAGCCCCAGCATTTT
V gene: TRBV7-2; clone size: NA; J gene: TRBJ1-1; D gene: NA; CDR3 length: 16; CDR3 protein: CASSSLVRGPGAEAFF; CDR3 DNA: TGTGCCAGCAGCTCCCTGGTCAGAGGTCCGGGAGCTGAAGCTTTCTTT
V gene: TRBV5-1; clone size: NA; J gene: TRBJ2-2; D gene: TRBD1; CDR3 length: 15; CDR3 protein: CASSSGQGFPGELFF; CDR3 DNA: TGCGCCAGCAGCTCCGGACAGGGATTCCCCGGGGAGCTGTTTTTT
V gene: TRBV5-1; clone size: NA; J gene: TRBJ1-1; D gene: NA; CDR3 length: 14; CDR3 protein: CASSWRGGNTEAFF; CDR3 DNA: TGCGCCAGCAGCTGGAGAGGAGGGAACACTGAAGCTTTCTTT
V gene: TRBV9; clone size: NA; J gene: TRBJ2-5; D gene: TRBD2; CDR3 length: 18; CDR3 protein: CASSAGLAGGLAGETQYF; CDR3 DNA: TGTGCCAGCAGCGCGGGACTAGCGGGGGGGCTTGCGGGCGAGACCCAGTACTTC
V gene: TRBV4-2; clone size: once; J gene: TRBJ1-3; D gene: NA; CDR3 length: 14; CDR3 protein: CASSPRGSGNTIYF; CDR3 DNA: TGTGCCAGCAGCCCCCGGGGCTCTGGAAACACCATATATTTT
V gene: TRBV5-1; clone size: NA; J gene: TRBJ2-5; D gene: TRBD2; CDR3 length: 15; CDR3 protein: CASRRTGTSEETQYF; CDR3 DNA: TGCGCCAGCAGGCGGACCGGGACTAGCGAAGAGACCCAGTACTTC
V gene: TRBV7-2; clone size: NA; J gene: TRBJ2-7; D gene: NA; CDR3 length: 12; CDR3 protein: CASSQDSYEQYF; CDR3 DNA: TGTGCCAGCAGCCAGGACAGTTACGAGCAGTACTTC
V gene: TRBV5-4; clone size: once; J gene: TRBJ2-1; D gene: TRBD2; CDR3 length: 16; CDR3 protein: CASSIASGGAHNEQFF; CDR3 DNA: TGTGCCAGCAGCATTGCTAGCGGGGGGGCCCACAATGAGCAGTTCTTC
V gene: TRBV5-4; clone size: NA; J gene: TRBJ1-2; D gene: NA; CDR3 length: 16; CDR3 protein: CASSSRRQDRSYGYTF; CDR3 DNA: TGTGCCAGCAGCTCCCGTAGACAGGATCGGTCCTATGGCTACACCTTC